This entry is about one T cell receptor beta chain. Its matching antigen is unknown. The isolated RNA, all of it, was reverse transcribed, so expressed TCRB transcripts were what got sequenced. Generated by immunoSEQ multiplex PCR, the TCRdb table keeps only in-frame clones and is missing some. The sample lists 160,000 or so clones, about 8.1% seen once, with around 0.5% in the top ten. CDR3 size: 13 residues. Germline V gene lookup returns CDR1 LNHDA and CDR2 SQIVND (reference sequence). J gave up 7 bases and V 10 bases, and 6 bases lay outside the gene matches. This record belongs to a study of beta chain features in type 1 diabetes. Isolation of CD4+ naive, central memory, regulatory and stem cell-like memory cells was achieved by sorting via CD45RO/CCR7/CD25/CD127/CD95/CD27. General study findings and limits: Among patients, naive, central memory and Treg TCRB repertoires appeared more similar than among healthy donors. Researchers report that Type 1 diabetes patients had moderately but significantly shorter TCRB CDR3s across all four CD4+ subsets. Patients with type 1 diabetes carried fewer insertions and had more deletions at their VDJ junctions.

Material for sequencing was central memory CD4+ T cells from blood. V is TRBV19 and J is TRBJ2-2; the match to TRBD2 covers 10 bases. This receptor was obtained from a woman aged 18 to 35 with type 1 diabetes. CDR3 protein: CAISGGAVGELFF. The DNA for the CDR3 is TGTGCCATCAGCGGGGGGGCGGTCGGGGAGCTGTTTTTT.